These 12 T cell receptor beta chains came from one sample sequenced in a study of T cell repertoires in cytomegalovirus infection. TCRdb reanalysed the reads using MiXCR and keeps one entry per CDR3 protein. The sample lists 110,000 or so distinct CDR3 sequences, 30% occurring once. Antigen specificity for these receptors is unknown. The sample was CD8+ T cells from cultured PBMCs, taken from culture after CMV antigen stimulation. These receptors all come from a human donor in good health (CMV status not recorded). Some clones in this sample may be carry-over from other donors' samples.

This chain connects TRBV10-3 to TRBJ1-2, with D maybe TRBD1 (6 bases). Per germline, CDR1 ENHRY and CDR2 SYGVKD. Trimming left V 2 bases short and J 1 base short, with 11 bases between. The CDR3 totals 15 residues. DNA of the CDR3: TGTGCCATCAGTGAGCTCAGGGGCGATAACTATGGCTACACCTTC. It is translated as CAISELRGDNYGYTF.

A few counts support this clonotype. The V and J genes are TRBV20-1 and TRBJ1-2, with D unresolved. The CDR3 loop spans 12 amino acids. Trimming took off 1 base at V and 2 bases at J, with 5 bases between the two ends. Per the germline V gene, CDR1 is DFQATT and CDR2 is SNEGSKA (reference sequence). The CDR3 is CSARGLNYGYTF. CDR3 sequence (DNA): TGCAGTGCTAGAGGGCTCAACTATGGCTACACCTTC.

In this sample, this clonotype turned up a few times. V is TRBV6-2 or TRBV6-3 and J is TRBJ1-5, with D uncertain. This CDR3 region has 15 residues. Germline loops: CDR1 MNHEY, CDR2 SVGEGT. The V gene lost 0 bases and the J gene lost 4 bases, with 10 bases spanning the gap. The CDR3 loop is CASSYSTGRNQPQHF. DNA for the CDR3: TGTGCCAGCAGTTACTCGACGGGGAGAAATCAGCCCCAGCATTTT.

This sequence joins TRBV7-9 and TRBJ2-3; 7 bases are shared with TRBD2. From germline, CDR1 is SEHNR and CDR2 FQNEAQ (reference sequence). This CDR3 has 15 residues. V lost 4 bases, J lost 2 bases, and 6 bases stayed unmatched. CDR3 amino acids: CASSSVAGDTDTQYF. CDR3 coding DNA: TGTGCCAGCAGCTCCGTTGCGGGGGACACAGATACGCAGTATTTT.

On this clonotype itself: A junction boundary mismatches the germline segment, possibly from a read error. The chain combines TRBV4-1 with TRBJ2-2; the D gene is possibly TRBD1 (7 bases). Germline assignment: CDR1 MGHRA and CDR2 YSYEKL. The CDR3 runs 16 residues. The CDR3 DNA follows: TGCGACAGCAGCCAGACTAGGACAGGTCTTACCGGGGAGCTGTTTTTT. It encodes CDSSQTRTGLTGELFF.

This clonotype was seen a handful of times. This chain links TRBV27 with TRBJ1-6, with TRBD1 identical over 11 bases. CDR1 and CDR2 from the germline V gene are MNHEY and SMNVEV (reference sequence). V dropped 6 bases and J dropped 9; count of bases not matched to a gene: 4. This CDR3 spans 14 amino acids. CDR3 amino acids: CASSSGTGGSPLHF. The CDR3 DNA sequence: TGTGCCAGCAGCTCCGGGACAGGGGGTTCACCCCTCCACTTT.

The rearrangement uses TRBV7-9 and TRBJ2-7; D not resolved. Germline-derived CDR1 and CDR2 are SEHNR and FQNEAQ (reference sequence). Deletions cut 5 bases from V and 0 bases from J, with 11 bases between. The CDR3 covers 14 residues. The CDR3 DNA sequence: TGTGCCAGCAGCCCCCTGGGCAGCTCCTACGAGCAGTACTTC. As protein: CASSPLGSSYEQYF.

This clonotype was observed many times. The rearrangement links TRBV7-8 to TRBJ2-7; the D call may be TRBD1 or TRBD2 (5 bases each). The length of the CDR3 is 14 residues. V shed 5 bases and J shed 0 bases, with 11 bases lying between them. CDR1 and CDR2 from the germline V gene are SGHVS and FQNEAQ. The CDR3 protein is CASSLLGVSYEQYF. CDR3 sequence (DNA): TGTGCCAGCAGCCTACTGGGGGTCTCCTACGAGCAGTACTTC. Combining the CDR3 with reference TRBV7-8 and TRBJ2-7 gives the whole variable domain GAGVSQSPRYKVAKRGQDVALRCDPISGHVSLFWYQQALGQGPEFLTYFQNEAQLDKSGLPSDRFFAERPEGSVSTLKIQRTQQEDSAVYLCASSLLGVSYEQYFGPGTRLTVT.

This clonotype was detected only a few times. The V and J genes are TRBV20-1 and TRBJ2-1, with D uncertain. This CDR3 region has 13 residues. Trimming removed 0 bases from V and 5 bases from J, with 8 bases in between. Germline lookup yields CDR1 DFQATT and CDR2 SNEGSKA (reference sequence). The CDR3 DNA reads as TGCAGTGCTAGAGATCCACAGAACAATGAGCAGTTCTTC. This sequence encodes CSARDPQNNEQFF.

The V call is TRBV29-1, the J call TRBJ2-5; TRBD2 agrees at 8 bases. The germline V gene encodes CDR1 SQVTM and CDR2 ANQGSEA. This CDR3 contains 14 residues. Unmatched junction bases numbered 10, after V lost 6 bases and J lost 4 bases. In DNA form, the CDR3 reads TGCAGCGTCGAGCGGGGGCCTACGGGAGAGACCCAGTACTTC. Its protein is CSVERGPTGETQYF.

The chain recombines TRBV19 with TRBJ1-6; no reliable D call. Deletions cut 4 bases from V and 9 bases from J, with 13 bases between. Germline values: CDR1 LNHDA, CDR2 SQIVND (reference sequence). The CDR3 is 14 amino acids. This CDR3 reads CASSTGDWSSPLHF. CDR3 bases: TGTGCCAGTAGTACCGGGGATTGGAGTTCACCCCTCCACTTT.

The chain recombines TRBV4-1 with TRBJ2-7, with 9 bases matching TRBD1. CDR3 size: 16 residues. V shed 0 bases and J 3 bases; nucleotides not matched to a gene: 6. CDR1 and CDR2 (germline): MGHRA, YSYEKL. The chain's CDR3 is CASSQDQGTGYYEQYF. The CDR3 DNA follows: TGCGCCAGCAGCCAAGATCAGGGGACAGGGTACTACGAGCAGTACTTC.